This T cell receptor (beta chain) comes out of a study of graft-versus-host responses after intestinal transplantation. At the level of the study: Recipients across the board were started on anti-thymocyte globulin induction, then kept on tacrolimus and steroids for about 3 years. Study findings and constraints: High graft-versus-host to host-versus-graft T cell clonal ratios marked allografts of patients with graft-donor macrochimerism. Early post-transplant falls in HvG clones accompanied the peak levels of circulating GvH clones. Marrow from the recipient contained GvH clones, some of which had appeared first in ileum or blood.

Measured with immunoSEQ multiplex PCR; TCRdb has only the in-frame clones, and not every one. The sample yields roughly 60,000 clones, 91% seen once. As regards this clone: The antigen remains unidentified.

This CDR3 spans 15 amino acids. V dropped 0 bases and J dropped 5 bases, with 14 bases sitting between them. The germline CDR1 and CDR2 sequences are SGHVS and FNYEAQ. The genes are TRBV7-6 and TRBJ2-7; D is unclear. The sequencing used PBMCs, collected roughly 120 days after intestinal transplantation. This sequence originates from a human patient who received an intestinal transplant, so some T cells may come from the graft donor. CDR3 DNA sequence: TGTGCCAGCAGCTTAGCTGGCTACCTTAGGGACGAGCAGTACTTC. Translating gives CASSLAGYLRDEQYF. Combining the CDR3 with reference TRBV7-6 and TRBJ2-7 gives the whole variable domain GAGVSQSPRYKVTKRGQDVALRCDPISGHVSLYWYRQALGQGPEFLTYFNYEAQQDKSGLPNDRFSAERPEGSISTLTIQRTEQRDSAMYRCASSLAGYLRDEQYFGPGTRLTVT.